These 9 T cell receptor beta chains were sequenced from one sample in a study of T cell responses to AZD1222 COVID-19 vaccine. Sequencing used immunoSEQ multiplex PCR; TCRdb keeps in-frame clones, though not all of them. This table has about 260,000 clones, 85% to 95% appearing once. The sample was peripheral blood, taken on day 0 of AZD1222 vaccination. The receptors stem from an adult in good health.

The chain links TRBV12-3 or TRBV12-4 to TRBJ2-1, with 7 nucleotides matching TRBD2. The CDR3 covers 13 residues. V dropped 6 bases and J dropped 14; count of bases not matched to a gene: 13. CDR3 region: CASSPQGGSNEFF. CDR3 bases: TGTGCCAGCAGCCCTCAAGGCGGGAGTAACGAGTTCTTC.

V usage is TRBV29-1 and J usage is TRBJ2-2; 8 bases match TRBD1. The germline gives CDR1 SQVTM, CDR2 ANQGSEA. J lost 4 bases, V lost 6 bases, and 4 bases had no gene match. The CDR3 runs 13 residues. The CDR3 here is CSVDDRGTGELFF. The DNA for the CDR3 is TGCAGCGTGGATGACAGGGGCACCGGGGAGCTGTTTTTT.

This clone occurred once. The chain carries TRBV2 and TRBJ2-7; 7 bases fit TRBD1. CDR1 is SNHLY and CDR2 is FYNNEI in the germline V gene. V dropped 5 bases and J dropped 2; count of bases not matched to a gene: 6. The CDR3 is 14 residues long. Here the CDR3 DNA reads TGTGCCAGCAGTCGAGGACAGGACCCCTACGAGCAGTACTTC. Its protein is CASSRGQDPYEQYF. Filled out from reference TRBV2 and TRBJ2-7, the complete variable domain reads EPEVTQTPSHQVTQMGQEVILRCVPISNHLYFYWYRQILGQKVEFLVSFYNNEISEKSEIFDDQFSVERPDGSNFTLKIRSTKLEDSAMYFCASSRGQDPYEQYFGPGTRLTVT.

This chain joins TRBV18 and TRBJ2-1; 7 bases are shared with TRBD1. Germline CDR1 KGHSH, CDR2 LQKENI. The CDR3 totals 14 residues. V shed 2 bases and J 5 bases; nucleotides not matched to a gene: 3. The CDR3 loop is CASSPSTGDNEQFF. CDR3 nucleotide sequence: TGTGCCAGCTCACCAAGTACAGGGGACAATGAGCAGTTCTTC.

The chain joins TRBV7-9 to TRBJ1-2, with 12 bases aligning to TRBD1. Germline V gene sequence: CDR1 SEHNR, CDR2 FQNEAQ (reference sequence). V gave up 5 bases and J gave up 8 bases; unmatched junction bases: 9. The CDR3 loop spans 15 amino acids. This CDR3 is CASSLAGTGGVGYTF. The CDR3 DNA is TGTGCCAGCAGCCTGGCCGGGACAGGGGGCGTCGGCTACACCTTC.

The chain joins TRBV4-3 to TRBJ2-1; TRBD2 might be the D (6 bases). Germline V lookup: CDR1 LGHNA, CDR2 YSLEER. CDR3 length: 16 residues. Trimming pared 1 base from V and 2 bases from J, leaving 12 bases between. The chain's CDR3 is CASSQVWGDPYNEQFF. The CDR3 nucleotides are TGCGCCAGCAGCCAAGTGTGGGGGGATCCCTACAATGAGCAGTTCTTC.

The chain couples TRBV29-1 to TRBJ2-7, with 8 bases that match TRBD1. This CDR3 contains 14 residues. J gave up 9 bases and V 0 bases, and 10 bases lay outside the gene matches. Germline CDR1 is SQVTM and CDR2 is ANQGSEA. Here the CDR3 reads CSVEDLRQGAGQYF. CDR3 coding DNA: TGCAGCGTTGAAGATCTTAGGCAGGGGGCTGGGCAGTACTTC.

In DNA, the CDR3 is TGTGCCAGCAGTTTGGCCGACTATGCGGGGAGCTCCTACAATGAGCAGTTCTTC. This sequence encodes CASSLADYAGSSYNEQFF. J is TRBJ2-1 and V is TRBV28; weak D call: TRBD2 (6 bases). The CDR3 sequence is 18 residues long. Germline CDR1 is MDHEN and CDR2 is SYDVKM. V dropped 3 bases and J dropped 0 bases, with 18 bases sitting between them.

V usage is TRBV28 and J usage is TRBJ1-1, with D hard to call. Germline CDR1 reads MDHEN; CDR2 reads SYDVKM. Trimming took off 6 bases at V and 3 bases at J, with 11 bases between the two ends. The CDR3 has 13 residues. CDR3 sequence (DNA): TGTGCCAGCAGACCCCCCCAGTACACTGAAGCTTTCTTT. Its protein product is CASRPPQYTEAFF.